This is a list of T cell receptor beta chains from one sample in a study of spatial heterogeneity in lung cancer. TCRdb analysed the 5' RACE reads with MiXCR anew, one entry per CDR3 protein. The table has roughly 82,000 distinct CDR3 sequences, around 12% seen once; the top ten hold about 4.6%. Material: PBMCs, obtained at surgery. The receptors originated from a male donor with early-stage non-small cell lung cancer. CDR3s include the opening cysteine and the closing phenylalanine or tryptophan. The D gene is left open where the match is weak. Size is omitted from some rows. Given values are once, few, many or a class for expanded clones.

d_call | clone_size | j_call | v_call | cdr3_aa | cdr3_nt
TRBD2 | many | TRBJ2-1 | TRBV19 | CASSRLGTSGYNEQFF | TGTGCCAGTAGTAGACTCGGGACTAGCGGTTACAATGAGCAGTTCTTC
NA | NA | TRBJ2-7 | TRBV2 | CASSLAQGQSSEQYF | TGTGCCAGCAGTCTAGCCCAGGGACAATCGTCCGAGCAGTACTTC
NA | NA | TRBJ2-1 | TRBV3-1 | CASSQTRGLYNEQFF | TGTGCCAGCAGCCAAACGAGGGGCCTTTACAATGAGCAGTTCTTC
TRBD1 | NA | TRBJ2-3 | TRBV29-1 | CSGGQGTDTQYF | TGCAGCGGGGGACAGGGCACAGATACGCAGTATTTT
NA | many | TRBJ2-7 | TRBV29-1 | CSVDRGSSYEQYF | TGCAGCGTTGATAGGGGGTCCTCCTACGAGCAGTACTTC
NA | NA | TRBJ1-5 | TRBV3-1 | CASSQEPPQDISNQPQHF | TGTGCCAGCAGCCAAGAACCCCCGCAGGACATTAGCAATCAGCCCCAGCATTTT
NA | NA | TRBJ2-1 | TRBV12-3/TRBV12-4 | CASSGDFLEQFF | TGTGCCAGCAGTGGGGACTTCCTTGAGCAGTTCTTC
NA | many | TRBJ2-6 | TRBV29-1 | CSVEASGANVLTF | TGCAGCGTTGAGGCCTCTGGGGCCAACGTCCTGACTTTC
NA | NA | TRBJ1-3 | TRBV4-1 | CASSQVLASGNTIYF | TGCGCCAGCAGCCAAGTTCTGGCCTCTGGAAACACCATATATTTT
TRBD1 | NA | TRBJ2-7 | TRBV19 | CASSIGATGVQYF | TGTGCCAGTAGTATAGGGGCGACAGGGGTGCAGTACTTC
TRBD1 | few | TRBJ2-7 | TRBV7-9 | CASTLGQGSYEQYF | TGTGCCAGCACCTTGGGACAGGGTTCCTACGAGCAGTACTTC
NA | many | TRBJ1-5 | TRBV4-1 | CASSLQGINSLFNQPQHF | TGCGCCAGCAGCCTTCAAGGGATCAACTCCCTCTTCAATCAGCCCCAGCATTTT
NA | NA | TRBJ1-6 | TRBV28 | CASSLIARFQSPLHF | TGTGCCAGCAGCTTGATCGCAAGATTTCAATCACCCCTCCACTTT
NA | few | TRBJ2-7 | TRBV20-1 | CSASGTSYSYEQYF | TGCAGTGCTAGCGGGACTTCTTACTCCTACGAGCAGTACTTC
TRBD2 | many | TRBJ2-7 | TRBV5-1 | CASSLSSGSPYEQYF | TGCGCCAGCAGCTTGTCTAGCGGGAGCCCCTACGAGCAGTACTTC
TRBD2 | NA | TRBJ2-1 | TRBV14 | CASSRIGLAGSKEQFF | TGTGCCAGCAGCCGAATAGGACTAGCGGGGAGCAAAGAGCAGTTCTTC
TRBD2 | few | TRBJ2-1 | TRBV11-2 | CASTPRGLDYNEQFF | TGTGCCAGCACCCCCCGGGGACTAGATTACAATGAGCAGTTCTTC
NA | NA | TRBJ2-3 | TRBV9 | CASSVGTTSTDTQYF | TGTGCCAGCAGCGTAGGTACAACTAGCACAGATACGCAGTATTTT
NA | few | TRBJ2-1 | TRBV3-1 | CASSQSSGGGEQFF | TGTGCCAGCAGCCAAAGCTCAGGGGGAGGTGAGCAGTTCTTC
TRBD2 | NA | TRBJ2-6 | TRBV20-1 | CSAVAGALSGANVLTF | TGCAGTGCTGTAGCGGGAGCCCTCTCTGGGGCCAACGTCCTGACTTTC
NA | few | TRBJ2-2 | TRBV7-2 | CASSLVALDLRGGELFF | TGTGCCAGCAGCTTAGTCGCGCTGGATCTGAGGGGCGGGGAGCTGTTTTTT
TRBD1 | NA | TRBJ1-2 | TRBV6-5 | CASSTGAGANYGYTF | TGTGCCAGCAGTACAGGGGCAGGGGCTAACTATGGCTACACCTTC
TRBD2 | NA | TRBJ2-3 | TRBV9 | CASSVDGGGGTDTQYF | TGTGCCAGCAGCGTAGACGGGGGGGGAGGCACAGATACGCAGTATTTT
NA | many | TRBJ2-2 | TRBV20-1 | CSAMVPNTGELFF | TGCAGTGCTATGGTGCCAAACACCGGGGAGCTGTTTTTT
TRBD1 | NA | TRBJ1-2 | TRBV10-3 | CAISEGQADGGYTF | TGTGCCATCAGTGAGGGACAGGCGGACGGGGGCTACACCTTC
NA | NA | TRBJ1-1 | TRBV12-3/TRBV12-4 | CASTFPGGSAFF | TGTGCCAGCACTTTCCCCGGAGGGTCAGCTTTCTTT
TRBD2 | NA | TRBJ2-7 | TRBV20-1 | CSAAGLGYEQYF | TGCAGTGCTGCGGGACTAGGCTACGAGCAGTACTTC
TRBD1 | few | TRBJ2-5 | TRBV20-1 | CSATRQGYQETQYF | TGCAGTGCTACCCGACAGGGATACCAAGAGACCCAGTACTTC
NA | few | TRBJ2-5 | TRBV29-1 | CSVAMETQYF | TGCAGCGTTGCCATGGAGACCCAGTACTTC
TRBD2 | few | TRBJ2-1 | TRBV10-3 | CAISESGGGANEQFF | TGTGCCATCAGTGAGTCAGGCGGGGGGGCCAATGAGCAGTTCTTC
NA | few | TRBJ1-1 | TRBV7-9 | CASSSLRGTEAFF | TGTGCCAGCAGCTCTCTACGCGGTACTGAAGCTTTCTTT
TRBD2 | few | TRBJ2-3 | TRBV6-5 | CASSYYRTSGRRTDTQYF | TGTGCCAGCAGTTACTACAGGACTAGCGGGAGAAGGACAGATACGCAGTATTTT
NA | few | TRBJ2-2 | TRBV30 | CAWSNFPGELFF | TGTGCCTGGAGTAATTTCCCCGGGGAGCTGTTTTTT
NA | few | TRBJ1-5 | TRBV7-2 | CASSSRQATQPQHF | TGTGCCAGCAGCTCCCGACAGGCGACTCAGCCCCAGCATTTT
NA | many | TRBJ1-1 | TRBV27 | CASSPPGGRSEAFF | TGTGCCAGCAGTCCCCCTGGGGGGAGATCTGAAGCTTTCTTT